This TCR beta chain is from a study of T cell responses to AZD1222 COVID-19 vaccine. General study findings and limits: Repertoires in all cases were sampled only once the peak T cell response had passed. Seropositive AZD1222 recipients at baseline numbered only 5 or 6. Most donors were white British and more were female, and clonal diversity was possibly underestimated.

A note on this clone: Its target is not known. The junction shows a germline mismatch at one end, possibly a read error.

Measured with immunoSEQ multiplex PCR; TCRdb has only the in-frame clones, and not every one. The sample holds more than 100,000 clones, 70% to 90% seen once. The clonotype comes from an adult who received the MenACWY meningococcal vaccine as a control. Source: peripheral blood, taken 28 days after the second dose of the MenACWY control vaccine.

The CDR3 DNA reads as TGTGCCAGCAGCTTGGGAGACAGGGACCTAGGCGGGGCCTTC. Encoded protein: CASSLGDRDLGGAF. The V call is TRBV5-4, the J call TRBJ1-2, with 7 nucleotides matching TRBD1. This CDR3 is 14 amino acids long. Germline CDR1 and CDR2: SGHNT and YYREEE (reference sequence).